The sequence of this T cell receptor (beta chain) was determined in a study of T cells after posttransplantation cyclophosphamide. Overall study results and limits: Donor-recipient repertoire similarity was low at 1-2 months, rising over year one.

The germline CDR1 and CDR2 sequences are MNHEY and SMNVEV (reference sequence). The CDR3 contains 14 residues. V trimming: 2 bases; J trimming: 5 bases; junction bases outside the gene matches: 0. Data came from immunoSEQ multiplex PCR; TCRdb stores just in-frame clones and leaves some out. The table includes about 50,000 clones, 90% to 95% detected once. As for this clone: Its target is unknown.

What was sequenced was PBMCs. This chain links TRBV27 with TRBJ2-5; 12 bases match TRBD2. This TCR was sampled from a woman in her twenties or thirties in good health and a related stem cell transplant donor. The CDR3 DNA reads TGTGCCAGCAGTTTAGGGACTAGCGGGGAGACCCAGTACTTC. Its translation: CASSLGTSGETQYF.